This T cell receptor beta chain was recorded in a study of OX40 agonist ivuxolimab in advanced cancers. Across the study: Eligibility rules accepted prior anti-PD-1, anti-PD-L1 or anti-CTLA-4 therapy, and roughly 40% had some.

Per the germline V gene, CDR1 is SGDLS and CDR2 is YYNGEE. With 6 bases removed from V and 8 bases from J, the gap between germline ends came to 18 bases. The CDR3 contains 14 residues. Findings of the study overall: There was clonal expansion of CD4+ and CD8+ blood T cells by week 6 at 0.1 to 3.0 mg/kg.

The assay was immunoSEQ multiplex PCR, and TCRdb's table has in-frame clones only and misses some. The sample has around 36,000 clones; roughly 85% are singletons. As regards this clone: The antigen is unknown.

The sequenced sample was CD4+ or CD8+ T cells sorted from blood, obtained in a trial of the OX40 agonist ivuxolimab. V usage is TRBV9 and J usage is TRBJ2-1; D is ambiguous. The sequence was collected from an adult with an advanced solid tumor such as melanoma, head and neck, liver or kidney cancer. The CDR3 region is CASNLDRSSDEQFF. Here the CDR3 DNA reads TGTGCCAGCAACTTGGATAGGTCCTCGGATGAGCAGTTCTTC.